The 2 T cell receptor beta chains below come from one sample, sequenced in a study of shared clonotypes between healthy human individuals (TCRdb year 2020). The library was prepared using the immunoSEQ multiplex PCR assay. Here the immuneACCESS table is served through TCRdb, limited to in-frame sequences with V and J called. Missing clones are a known gap in these copies; in checked studies unresolved V genes cover under half, and the rest lacks a known reason. The sample table records about 680,000 clones; about 90% of these occur just once. The ten top clones hold 24% of the sample. CD8 naive samples were obtained by positive selection for CCR7 among CD45RO-negative cells, yielding a CD45RA+CCR7+ population from which TemRA cells were excluded. Sequencing input: naive CD8+ T cells sorted from blood. Interpreted using the paper, the cell subset or site label stands for: CD45RA+CCR7+. Receptors were obtained from a man younger than 45 in good health.

Comments on this clone: Other DNA variants within this sample encode the same CDR3. This sequence joins TRBV6-5 and TRBJ1-1; D perhaps matches TRBD1 (5 bases). Per germline, CDR1 MNHEY and CDR2 SVGAGI. The CDR3 spans 14 residues. Trimming pared 0 bases from V and 4 bases from J, leaving 9 bases between. This CDR3 is CASSYSWGVTEAFF. CDR3 nucleotide sequence: TGTGCCAGCAGTTACTCGTGGGGCGTCACTGAAGCTTTCTTT.

With regard to this clone: The same CDR3 also results from other DNA sequences found in this sample. The V and J genes are TRBV29-1 and TRBJ2-2; D gene uncertain. There are 11 residues in the CDR3. Trimming stripped 1 base from V and 5 bases from J, with 2 bases between. Germline loops: CDR1 SQVTM, CDR2 ANQGSEA. The CDR3 loop reads CSVEVTGELFF. CDR3 in DNA: TGCAGCGTTGAAGTGACCGGGGAGCTGTTTTTT.